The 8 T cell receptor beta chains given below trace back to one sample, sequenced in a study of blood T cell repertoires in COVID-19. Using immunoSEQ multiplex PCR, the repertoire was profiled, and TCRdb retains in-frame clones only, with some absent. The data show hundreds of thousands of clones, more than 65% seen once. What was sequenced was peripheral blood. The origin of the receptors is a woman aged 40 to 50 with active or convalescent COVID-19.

As DNA, the CDR3 is TGTGCCAGCAGCAGAGCTTTAATCTCACCCCTCCACTTT. It yields the protein CASSRALISPLHF. The genes are TRBV11-2 and TRBJ1-6, with D hard to call. The germline gives CDR1 SGHAT, CDR2 FQNNGV. The CDR3 spans 13 residues. Deletions cut 5 bases from V and 10 bases from J, with 12 bases between.

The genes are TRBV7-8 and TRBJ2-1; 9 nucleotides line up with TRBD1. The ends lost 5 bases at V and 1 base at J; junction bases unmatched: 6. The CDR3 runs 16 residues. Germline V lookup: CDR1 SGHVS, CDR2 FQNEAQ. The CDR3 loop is CASSPSGTGSYNEQFF. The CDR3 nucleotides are TGTGCCAGCAGCCCAAGTGGGACAGGGTCCTACAATGAGCAGTTCTTC.

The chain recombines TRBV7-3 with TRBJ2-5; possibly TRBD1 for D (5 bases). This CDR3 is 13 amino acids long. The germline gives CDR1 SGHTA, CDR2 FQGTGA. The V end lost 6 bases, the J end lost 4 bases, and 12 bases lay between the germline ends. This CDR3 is CASSIGQGETQYF. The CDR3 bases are TGTGCCAGCAGTATCGGACAAGGAGAGACCCAGTACTTC.

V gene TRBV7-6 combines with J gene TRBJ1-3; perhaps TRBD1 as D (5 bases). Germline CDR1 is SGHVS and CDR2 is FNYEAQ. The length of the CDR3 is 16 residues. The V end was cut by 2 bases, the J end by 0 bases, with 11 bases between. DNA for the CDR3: TGTGCCAGCAGCTTATATCTAGGGGACTCTGGAAACACCATATATTTT. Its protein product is CASSLYLGDSGNTIYF. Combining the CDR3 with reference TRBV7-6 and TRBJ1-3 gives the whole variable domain GAGVSQSPRYKVTKRGQDVALRCDPISGHVSLYWYRQALGQGPEFLTYFNYEAQQDKSGLPNDRFSAERPEGSISTLTIQRTEQRDSAMYRCASSLYLGDSGNTIYFGEGSWLTVV.

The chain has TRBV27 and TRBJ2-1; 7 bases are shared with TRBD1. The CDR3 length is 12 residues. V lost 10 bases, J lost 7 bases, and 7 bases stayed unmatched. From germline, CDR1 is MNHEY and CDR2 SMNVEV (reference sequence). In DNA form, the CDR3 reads TGTGCCACCATTAACAGGGGAAATGAGCAGTTCTTC. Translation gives CATINRGNEQFF.

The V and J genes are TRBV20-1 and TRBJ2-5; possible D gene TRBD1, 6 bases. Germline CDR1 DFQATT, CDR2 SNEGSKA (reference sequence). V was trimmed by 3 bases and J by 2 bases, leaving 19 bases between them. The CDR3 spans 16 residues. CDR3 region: CSASPLQGADQETQYF. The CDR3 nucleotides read TGCAGTGCTAGTCCCCTACAGGGCGCAGATCAAGAGACCCAGTACTTC.

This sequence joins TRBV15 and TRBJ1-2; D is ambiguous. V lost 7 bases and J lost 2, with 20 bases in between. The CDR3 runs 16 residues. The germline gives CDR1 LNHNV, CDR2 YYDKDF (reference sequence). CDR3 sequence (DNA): TGTGCCACCACCAACTCCTTAGTCACGGTAAACTATGGCTACACCTTC. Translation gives CATTNSLVTVNYGYTF.

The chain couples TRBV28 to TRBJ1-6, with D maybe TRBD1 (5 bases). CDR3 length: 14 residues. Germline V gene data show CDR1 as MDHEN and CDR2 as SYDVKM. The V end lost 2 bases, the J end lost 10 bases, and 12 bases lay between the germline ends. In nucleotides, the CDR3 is TGTGCCAGCAGTTTACCCTCAGGGAACTCACCCCTCCACTTT. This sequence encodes CASSLPSGNSPLHF. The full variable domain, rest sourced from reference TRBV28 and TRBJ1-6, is DVKVTQSSRYLVKRTGEKVFLECVQDMDHENMFWYRQDPGLGLRLIYFSYDVKMKEKGDIPEGYSVSREKKERFSLILESASTNQTSMYLCASSLPSGNSPLHFGNGTRLTVT.